The clone carrying this TCR beta chain showed up just a few times. The antigen is undetermined. The sample is drawn from a study of T-cell memory formation after mild COVID-19. Study background: Largely donor-specific TCR clusters were found. Whole-study findings and limits: CD4/CD8 balance held among clones contracting day 15 to 85, and later expanders leaned CD4+. The pre-infection memory compartment contained some responding clones, suggesting cross-reactive memory joined.

One entry per CDR3 protein results from TCRdb running MiXCR on the 5' RACE reads. The repertoire consists of approximately 210,000 distinct CDR3 sequences, with roughly 10% occurring once and the leading ten covering approximately 3%. This TCR was sampled from a man aged 18-30 years who had mild COVID-19 (a few samples of this study predate the infection). Cell type and time point are not known. Input material: PBMCs or a T cell subset sorted from them (not recorded which).

The CDR3 is CSARSGAGGDSPLHF. The DNA for the CDR3 is TGCAGTGCTAGGTCGGGTGCAGGGGGCGATTCACCCCTCCACTTT. This rearrangement joins TRBV20-1 to TRBJ1-6; TRBD1 aligns across 8 bases. The germline V gene encodes CDR1 DFQATT and CDR2 SNEGSKA (reference sequence). J gave up 8 bases and V 3 bases, and 9 bases lay outside the gene matches. The CDR3 runs 15 residues.